Described below is a single T cell receptor beta chain sequence and its context. The entry originates in a study of blood T cell repertoires in COVID-19. Study summary: Donors in the United States, Italy and Spain gave samples during acute or convalescent COVID-19. The analysed material was cDNA or gDNA that came from T cells, B-cell-depleted T cells, or PBMCs.

Enrolled through a virtual design, the participants were between about 18 and 89 years of age and came from 24 US areas. The CDR3 extends over 12 amino acids. The J segment lost 7 bases and the V segment lost 3 bases, leaving 3 bases of the junction unmatched. Germline lookup yields CDR1 SGDLS and CDR2 YYNGEE. Under the authors' procedure: For nucleated cells, counts were estimated from reference gene primer amplification. Profiling relied on immunoSEQ multiplex PCR, and the TCRdb table lists in-frame clones only, not all of them. V, J and clone size are those of that table, while D and trimming were read from the DNA. Here the sample spans roughly 180,000 clones, 82% being singletons.

The clonotype originates from a man in his forties who had recovered from COVID-19. Sequencing was done on a sample of PBMCs or T cells enriched from blood (not recorded which). This chain connects TRBV9 to TRBJ1-2; 7 bases map to TRBD1. The DNA for the CDR3 is TGTGCCAGCAGCGCTACAGGGGTTGGCTACACCTTC. The encoded protein is CASSATGVGYTF.